One and the same sample provided the 32 T cell receptor beta chains below, sequenced in a study of cytomegalovirus exposure and HLA in healthy donors. PCR amplification relied on 60 Vbeta primers (plus 13 Jbeta primers). Data came from immunoSEQ multiplex PCR; TCRdb stores just in-frame clones and leaves some out. The sample lists over 150,000 clones, approximately 77% occurring once. The sample taken for sequencing was PBMCs. These receptors were collected from a man aged 25-45 years in good health and CMV-seropositive.

The V gene is TRBV19, the J gene TRBJ1-5; D may be TRBD1 (5 bases). V lost 5 bases and J 2 bases, leaving 16 bases between the germline ends. CDR1 and CDR2 from the germline V gene are LNHDA and SQIVND (reference sequence). The length of the CDR3 is 16 residues. CDR3 loop: CASSLWVGEGNQPQHF. DNA of the CDR3: TGTGCCAGTAGTCTTTGGGTAGGGGAGGGCAATCAGCCCCAGCATTTT.

This chain joins TRBV28 and TRBJ1-5, with D perhaps matching TRBD1 (6 bases). The CDR3 totals 15 residues. V lost 3 bases, J lost 4 bases, and 13 bases lay in between. CDR1 and CDR2 from the germline V gene are MDHEN and SYDVKM. The CDR3 here is CASSFSTGRNQPQHF. The CDR3 coding sequence is TGTGCCAGCAGTTTTAGTACAGGGCGGAATCAGCCCCAGCATTTT.

The chain is built from TRBV2 and TRBJ2-1, with 11 bases aligning to TRBD2. V was clipped by 8 bases and J by 8 bases; unmatched bases: 11. The CDR3 runs to 15 residues. Germline V CDR1 and CDR2: SNHLY, FYNNEI. The DNA of the CDR3 is TGTGCCAGCTCCCGGACTAGCGGGCTTCAGGATGAGCAGTTCTTC. It yields the protein CASSRTSGLQDEQFF.

The J gene is TRBJ1-1, the V gene TRBV11-3, with D uncertain. CDR3 length: 13 residues. V was cut by 5 bases and J by 3 bases, with 10 bases left in between. From germline, CDR1 is SGHNT and CDR2 YENEEA. CDR3 loop: CASSPDRDTEAFF. CDR3 nucleotides: TGTGCCAGCAGCCCCGACCGGGACACTGAAGCTTTCTTT.

In the case of this clone: The same CDR3 can be traced to other DNA sequences in this sample. DNA for the CDR3: TGCGCCAGCAGTCTGGGACAGCATAATGAAAAACTGTTTTTT. Its translation: CASSLGQHNEKLFF. V gene TRBV5-1 combines with J gene TRBJ1-4, with 7 bases aligning to TRBD1. The CDR3 covers 14 residues. Germline lookup yields CDR1 SGHRS and CDR2 YFSETQ. After removal of 5 bases from V and 4 bases from J, the junction contained 5 bases not matched to a gene.

The chain links TRBV15 to TRBJ1-1; 8 positions agree with TRBD1. The CDR3 is 15 residues long. Germline V gene sequence: CDR1 LNHNV, CDR2 YYDKDF (reference sequence). V gave up 1 base and J gave up 1 base; unmatched junction bases: 2. This CDR3 is CATSRGRGPNTEAFF. The DNA for the CDR3 is TGTGCCACCAGCAGAGGCAGGGGGCCGAACACTGAAGCTTTCTTT. The variable domain in full, with the rest retrieved from reference TRBV15 and TRBJ1-1, is DAMVIQNPRYQVTQFGKPVTLSCSQTLNHNVMYWYQQKSSQAPKLLFHYYDKDFNNEADTPDNFQSRRPNTSFCFLDIRSPGLGDTAMYLCATSRGRGPNTEAFFGQGTRLTVV.

CDR3 DNA sequence: TGCGCCAGCAGGCGGGACAGAGACGACTATGGCTACACCTTC. Translation gives CASRRDRDDYGYTF. The chain is built from TRBV5-1 and TRBJ1-2, with TRBD1 matching 7 bases. V trimming: 5 bases; J trimming: 3 bases; junction bases outside the gene matches: 7. Per the germline V gene, CDR1 is SGHRS and CDR2 is YFSETQ. The CDR3 runs to 14 residues.

V and J are TRBV5-1 and TRBJ2-5, with D maybe TRBD2 (6 bases). This CDR3 comprises 13 residues. V was pared by 3 bases and J by 1 base, with 7 bases between. Germline V lookup: CDR1 SGHRS, CDR2 YFSETQ. CDR3 region: CASSSSAQETQYF. The DNA of the CDR3 is TGCGCCAGCAGCTCTAGCGCCCAAGAGACCCAGTACTTC.

The chain carries TRBV7-9 and TRBJ2-5; D unclear. CDR1 SEHNR and CDR2 FQNEAQ come from the germline V gene (reference sequence). This CDR3 comprises 13 residues. The V gene lost 3 bases and the J gene lost 3 bases, with 8 bases spanning the gap. The CDR3 region is CASSLEKKETQYF. CDR3 bases: TGTGCCAGCAGCTTGGAGAAAAAAGAGACCCAGTACTTC.

The V gene is TRBV6-1, the J gene TRBJ2-2; 10 nucleotides agree with TRBD2. This CDR3 has 16 residues. Germline CDR1 MNHNS, CDR2 SASEGT. V shed 1 base, J shed 5 bases, and the junction held 4 bases outside the gene matches. CDR3 DNA: TGTGCCAGCAGTGAAGGGCTAGCGGGGGTTACCGGGGAGCTGTTTTTT. Encoded protein: CASSEGLAGVTGELFF.

V is TRBV29-1 and J is TRBJ2-7; D possibly corresponds to TRBD1 (6 bases). With 0 bases removed from V and 5 bases from J, the gap between germline ends came to 17 bases. The germline CDR1 and CDR2 sequences are SQVTM and ANQGSEA. This CDR3 has 15 residues. The CDR3 bases are TGCAGCGTTGAAGAAATTTCGGGCAGGGGCGACGAGCAGTACTTC. This sequence encodes CSVEEISGRGDEQYF.

The rearrangement links TRBV6-4 to TRBJ2-1, with 9 nucleotides matching TRBD1. This CDR3 has 15 amino acids. Germline V CDR1 and CDR2: MRHNA, SNTAGT. Losses at the gene ends were 5 bases for V and 5 bases for J; bases not matched to a gene: 7. The CDR3 sequence is CASSITGTGNNEQFF. The CDR3 coding sequence is TGTGCCAGCAGTATTACCGGGACAGGGAACAATGAGCAGTTCTTC.

The chain links TRBV7-2 to TRBJ2-5, with D possibly TRBD2 on 5 matching bases. CDR1 SGHTA and CDR2 FQGNSA come from the germline V gene. The CDR3 loop spans 15 amino acids. V lost 5 bases, J lost 2 bases, and 15 bases lay in between. The CDR3 DNA is TGTGCCAGCAGCACCCGGAAGTGGGAGCAAGAGACCCAGTACTTC. Its translation is CASSTRKWEQETQYF.

The sample holds a few counts of this clone. The chain combines TRBV2 with TRBJ1-4, with 7 bases lining up with TRBD1. Germline V gene data show CDR1 as SNHLY and CDR2 as FYNNEI. The V gene end was trimmed by 7 bases and the J gene end by 4 bases; junction bases not matched to a gene: 12. The CDR3 is made up of 16 amino acids. CDR3 amino acids: CASNRVPGQYNEKLFF. The CDR3 coding sequence is TGTGCCAGCAACCGTGTACCGGGACAGTATAATGAAAAACTGTTTTTT.

The chain employs TRBV5-3 and TRBJ2-1, with 12 positions matching TRBD2. TRBV5-3 counts as an open reading frame of uncertain function. This CDR3 spans 17 amino acids. J was trimmed by 5 bases and V by 3 bases; bases with no gene match: 9. The CDR3 DNA sequence: TGTGCCAGAAGCTATAAACGGACTAGCGGGGAAGACAATGAGCAGTTCTTC. As protein: CARSYKRTSGEDNEQFF.

This clone appeared once. This chain links TRBV5-1 with TRBJ2-2, with TRBD1 identical over 7 bases. There are 14 residues in the CDR3. After removal of 4 bases from V and 6 bases from J, the junction contained 6 bases not matched to a gene. Germline loops: CDR1 SGHRS, CDR2 YFSETQ. The CDR3 nucleotides read TGCGCCAGCAGCATGGGACAGAGGTCCGGGGAGCTGTTTTTT. The encoded protein is CASSMGQRSGELFF. Full variable domain (outside the CDR3, taken from reference TRBV5-1 and TRBJ2-2): KAGVTQTPRYLIKTRGQQVTLSCSPISGHRSVSWYQQTPGQGLQFLFEYFSETQRNKGNFPGRFSGRQFSNSRSEMNVSTLELGDSALYLCASSMGQRSGELFFGEGSRLTVL.

CDR3 nucleotide sequence: TGTGCCAGCAGCTCCGAGGAAGTTGGGTGGACCCAGTACTTC. It yields the protein CASSSEEVGWTQYF. The rearrangement links TRBV7-9 to TRBJ2-5; D is unclear. The CDR3 extends over 14 amino acids. From germline, CDR1 is SEHNR and CDR2 FQNEAQ (reference sequence). V shed 4 bases and J shed 7 bases, with 16 bases lying between them.

The CDR3 loop is CASLSGGDGTDTQYF. CDR3 bases: TGTGCCAGCCTTAGCGGGGGGGACGGCACAGATACGCAGTATTTT. This chain joins TRBV28 and TRBJ2-3; 11 positions match TRBD2. CDR1 MDHEN and CDR2 SYDVKM come from the germline V gene. The CDR3 covers 15 residues. V dropped 8 bases and J dropped 1; count of bases not matched to a gene: 5.

The chain is built from TRBV25-1 and TRBJ1-2; 7 nucleotides match TRBD1. The CDR3 runs to 15 residues. V lost 7 bases and J lost 1; bases outside the gene matches: 9. Germline V lookup: CDR1 MGHDK, CDR2 SYGVNS. The CDR3 sequence is CASTDDRDFNYGYTF. CDR3 nucleotides: TGTGCCAGCACCGACGACAGGGACTTTAACTATGGCTACACCTTC.

The J gene is TRBJ2-7, the V gene TRBV19; D gene uncertain. Looked up from germline, CDR1 is LNHDA and CDR2 is SQIVND (reference sequence). CDR3 size: 11 residues. V was trimmed by 4 bases and J by 6 bases, leaving 7 bases between them. This CDR3 is CASSTGSEQYF. CDR3 DNA sequence: TGTGCCAGTAGTACTGGCAGCGAGCAGTACTTC.

J is TRBJ2-5 and V is TRBV18; D is perhaps TRBD2 (5 bases). The V end was cut by 3 bases, the J end by 3 bases, with 8 bases between. This CDR3 region has 13 residues. Germline values: CDR1 KGHSH, CDR2 LQKENI. The CDR3 protein is CASSPREEETQYF. CDR3 sequence (DNA): TGTGCCAGCTCACCTCGGGAAGAAGAGACCCAGTACTTC.

The chain links TRBV25-1 to TRBJ2-3; D gene uncertain. The CDR3 has 14 residues. Germline V CDR1 and CDR2: MGHDK, SYGVNS. V was shortened by 3 bases and J by 1 base, with 8 bases between the two germline ends. This CDR3 reads CASSDSTRTDTQYF. In nucleotides, the CDR3 is TGTGCCAGCAGTGATTCCACACGCACAGATACGCAGTATTTT. The full variable domain, rest sourced from reference TRBV25-1 and TRBJ2-3, is EADIYQTPRYLVIGTGKKITLECSQTMGHDKMYWYQQDPGMELHLIHYSYGVNSTEKGDLSSESTVSRIRTEHFPLTLESARPSHTSQYLCASSDSTRTDTQYFGPGTRLTVL.

The table lists this clone with a count of one. This rearrangement joins TRBV5-1 to TRBJ2-7; D might be TRBD2 (6 bases). Deletions cut 4 bases from V and 0 bases from J, with 14 bases between. This CDR3 comprises 15 residues. Germline CDR1 reads SGHRS; CDR2 reads YFSETQ. The CDR3: CASSPKAGSSYEQYF. The CDR3 DNA reads as TGCGCCAGCAGCCCAAAGGCGGGGAGCTCCTACGAGCAGTACTTC.

The chain links TRBV11-2 to TRBJ2-5; TRBD1 aligns across 7 bases. In germline, CDR1 is SGHAT, CDR2 FQNNGV. J lost 5 bases, V lost 5 bases, and 5 bases had no gene match. The CDR3 sequence is 13 residues long. CDR3 residues: CASSRDRVETQYF. In DNA, the CDR3 is TGTGCCAGCAGCCGCGACAGGGTGGAGACCCAGTACTTC. The entire variable domain, with the rest obtained from reference TRBV11-2 and TRBJ2-5, is as follows: EAGVAQSPRYKIIEKRQSVAFWCNPISGHATLYWYQQILGQGPKLLIQFQNNGVVDDSQLPKDRFSAERLKGVDSTLKIQPAKLEDSAVYLCASSRDRVETQYFGPGTRLLVL.

This sequence joins TRBV2 and TRBJ1-5; 7 nucleotides agree with TRBD1. Trimming removed 4 bases from V and 5 bases from J; junction bases left unmatched: 8. The germline V gene has CDR1 SNHLY and CDR2 FYNNEI. The CDR3 extends over 15 amino acids. This CDR3 is CASSVTWTGDQPQHF. The CDR3 bases are TGTGCCAGCAGTGTAACTTGGACAGGTGATCAGCCCCAGCATTTT.

About this clone: Other nucleotide sequences from this sample produce the same CDR3. The CDR3 loop reads CASSYSIQGDEKLFF. Written as DNA, the CDR3 is TGTGCCAGCAGTTACTCGATCCAGGGGGATGAAAAACTGTTTTTT. The J gene is TRBJ1-4, the V gene TRBV6-5; 7 bases are a match to TRBD1. The trim removed 0 bases at V and 6 bases at J, leaving 4 bases unmatched. CDR3 length: 15 residues. Germline CDR1 reads MNHEY; CDR2 reads SVGAGI.

The chain couples TRBV4-1 to TRBJ1-6; tentative D call: TRBD1 (6 bases). The germline gives CDR1 MGHRA, CDR2 YSYEKL. The CDR3 sequence is 17 residues long. The ends were cut back, 4 bases at V and 2 bases at J, with 15 bases in the middle. CDR3 sequence (DNA): TGCGCCAGCAGCCTAACGCCGGACAGAACCTATAATTCACCCCTCCACTTT. Amino acid sequence: CASSLTPDRTYNSPLHF.

The chain employs TRBV4-1 and TRBJ1-5; 8 nucleotides agree with TRBD1. The CDR3 runs to 17 residues. The trim removed 4 bases at V and 2 bases at J, leaving 10 bases unmatched. The V gene's germline CDR1 is MGHRA and CDR2 YSYEKL. CDR3 sequence: CASSPRTGPVGNQPQHF. CDR3 nucleotides: TGCGCCAGCAGCCCGCGGACAGGGCCGGTAGGCAATCAGCCCCAGCATTTT.

This clone was picked up one time. This rearrangement joins TRBV5-1 to TRBJ2-3, with D possibly being TRBD2 (6 bases). Trimming removed 3 bases at V and 1 base at J, with 9 bases between. Germline V CDR1 and CDR2: SGHRS, YFSETQ. The CDR3 has 14 residues. The CDR3 here is CASSSIAGTDTQYF. The CDR3 region has the DNA TGCGCCAGCAGCTCCATAGCGGGCACAGATACGCAGTATTTT.

The V and J genes are TRBV2 and TRBJ1-1, with D perhaps matching TRBD1 (5 bases). Germline V gives CDR1 SNHLY, CDR2 FYNNEI. There are 11 residues in the CDR3. The ends were cut back, 7 bases at V and 3 bases at J, with 6 bases in the middle. This CDR3 is CASKGDTEAFF. DNA of the CDR3: TGTGCCAGCAAAGGGGACACTGAAGCTTTCTTT.

The V gene is TRBV11-1, the J gene TRBJ2-7; perhaps TRBD1 as D (7 bases). Per the germline V gene, CDR1 is SGHAT and CDR2 is FQDESV (reference sequence). The CDR3 runs 16 residues. The V gene lost 1 base and the J gene lost 3 bases, with 16 bases spanning the gap. The CDR3 protein is CASSLVAGQPVYEQYF. CDR3 nucleotide sequence: TGTGCCAGCAGCTTAGTTGCGGGACAGCCAGTCTACGAGCAGTACTTC.

The chain carries TRBV7-9 and TRBJ2-1; 7 nucleotides line up with TRBD2. The CDR3 has 9 amino acids. Germline-derived CDR1 and CDR2 are SEHNR and FQNEAQ (reference sequence). V shed 11 bases, J shed 12 bases, and the junction held 4 bases outside the gene matches. The CDR3 coding sequence is TGTGCCCGCGGGGAGGGGCAGTTCTTC. Protein: CARGEGQFF.